This T cell receptor beta chain was obtained from a study of cytomegalovirus exposure and HLA in healthy donors. Study-level points and caveats: By HLA locus, TCR association rates varied in a later analysis, with DRB1 showing the most and HLA-C the fewest. Analysis performed later showed TCR beta chains linked to HLA being more clonally expanded than equally common others. TCR beta V- and J-gene trimming, according to a later analysis, was linked to a missense DCLRE1C variant. Indistinguishable V segments, including TRBV6-2 and TRBV6-3, were excluded.

On this clone: What it binds is unknown.

With 60 Vbeta and 13 Jbeta primers, the PCR was carried out. Method: immunoSEQ multiplex PCR; TCRdb's copy keeps in-frame clones and lacks some. The profile shows about 170,000 clones, around 75% of them singletons. This CDR3 comprises 14 residues. The germline V gene has CDR1 MRHNA and CDR2 SNTAGT. V lost 7 bases to trimming and J lost 4 bases; unmatched junction nucleotides: 7. The clonotype originates from a woman aged 45-65 years in good health and CMV-seropositive. The J gene is TRBJ1-2, the V gene TRBV6-4; 9 nucleotides align to TRBD1. The sequencing sample was made of PBMCs. CDR3 sequence reads: CASKPGQGFYGYTF. The CDR3 bases are TGTGCCAGCAAGCCGGGACAGGGTTTCTATGGCTACACCTTC.